This section outlines one T cell receptor (beta chain) sequence together with its context. Its antigen is still unknown. A read error may account for a junction end that differs from germline. Other DNA sequences of this sample code for an identical CDR3. The Qiagen DNeasy kit was used to extract genomic DNA from unsorted PBMCs and from the negatively selected CD4+ and CD8+ fractions. Using primers that anneal to V and J segments, immunoSEQ multiplex PCR amplified the TCR beta CDR3 regions. A synthetic immune receptor repertoire was used to minimize amplification bias, and remaining bias was computationally removed after sequencing. Regarding the original processing steps: Repertoire diversity was quantified as the Shannon entropy index using custom Python scripts. Unsorted, CD4+ and CD8+ repertoires were analyzed separately, except for combined analyses in which CD4+ and CD8+ sequences were merged in silico. A clone was considered expanded if an increase in frequency of at least 2-fold after treatment relative to C1D1 was found, and a pseudocount of 0.5 was applied to clones undetected at baseline. Clones with 0 or 1 copy at C1D1 were classified as singleton clones, and clones with 2 or more copies were classified as non-singleton clones. Clones expanded in unsorted samples were labelled as CD4+, CD8+ or unknown by matching protein sequences in sorted samples from the same patient. Diversity changes from C1D1 to C4D1 were tested in paired samples using Wilcoxon tests. As stored in TCRdb, this immuneACCESS dataset retains in-frame rearrangements with V and J assigned. A fraction of the clones does not appear; measured against another copy, unresolved V genes explain less than half of the discrepancy, and the remainder lacks a known reason. V and J calls and clone size come straight from that table; D and trimming were deduced from the DNA. In this sample the table shows tens of thousands of clones, 93% of which occur a single time. The top ten constitute over 6.5% of the sample.

The record originates from a study of PD-1 blockade in classical Hodgkin lymphoma (dated by TCRdb to about 2020). In the study overall: Nivolumab dosing was 3 mg/kg intravenously every 2 weeks, continuing until either disease progression or unacceptable toxicity. To define a peripheral blood immune signature of response to PD-1 blockade in classical Hodgkin lymphoma, the study combined TCR beta sequencing with CyTOF.

The germline V gene (reference sequence) yields SGHNT for CDR1 and YYREEE for CDR2. From its cysteine to its phenylalanine, the CDR3 spans 13 amino acids. Only the CDR3 DNA is retained, 39 bases long and in frame from the first base. This specimen's time point label, interpreted: cycle 1 day 1 (C1D1), immediately before nivolumab initiation. Every trial patient had relapsed after autologous stem cell transplantation, and cohorts A, B and C differed in prior brentuximab vedotin exposure. The trial cohort comprised 56 patients with relapsed/refractory classical Hodgkin lymphoma whose best overall responses were complete response, partial response or progressive disease. In the multi-cohort phase II CheckMate 205 trial, trial patients received single-agent nivolumab. An independent review committee assessed best overall response by applying the 2007 International Working Group response criteria. PBMCs from the trial were collected at three points: immediately before nivolumab initiation (C1D1), and during therapy at cycle 2 day 1 and cycle 4 day 1. Peripheral blood was collected in 8 mL Vacutainer Cell Preparation Tubes, from which PBMCs were isolated by centrifugation and then cryopreserved.

Study-wide conclusions, independent of this receptor: Patients starting nivolumab less than 1 year after ASCT had lower diversity and were excluded from later analyses to avoid confounding by immune reconstitution. Baseline TCR diversity was reported to be lower in newly diagnosed patients than in healthy donors, and even lower in relapsed/refractory patients. A significant rise by C4D1 was seen in CD4+ but not CD8+ TCR diversity (p=0.0027 vs p=0.16), with the rise being most apparent in complete responders (p=0.02). Trial patients achieving complete response had baseline diversity similar to newly diagnosed patients, whereas partial responders and progressors had significantly lower diversity. The study covered only a single clinical trial cohort, and the causes of the repertoire differences, possibly disease activity or prior therapy, were still not defined.

Sample: peripheral blood mononuclear cells (PBMCs), taken at baseline. The chain is assembled from TRBV5-4 and TRBJ2-3; the D region possibly corresponds to TRBD2 (5 bases align). This TCR derives from a human donor with classical Hodgkin lymphoma. The bases read TGCGCCAGCAGATCGGACTTACCGGATACGCAGTATTTT. Translated, it gives CASRSDLPDTQYF.